This TCR beta chain was found in a study of cytomegalovirus exposure and HLA in healthy donors. 13 Jbeta primers and 60 Vbeta primers were used for the PCR. The repertoire was sequenced with immunoSEQ multiplex PCR; TCRdb's copy has only in-frame clones and lacks some. The profile shows more than 100,000 clones, under 75% of them singletons. Trimming removed 7 bases from V and 8 bases from J, with 15 bases in between. This CDR3 is built from 14 residues. Germline CDR1 is MNHNY and CDR2 is SVGAGI (reference sequence). V gene TRBV6-6 combines with J gene TRBJ1-6, with D tentatively TRBD1 (5 bases). This sequence originates from a woman in her forties in good health and CMV-seronegative. The sample comprised PBMCs. CDR3 coding DNA: TGTGCCAGCACTCCTAGGTGGGGGGATTCACCCCTCCACTTT. It specifies CASTPRWGDSPLHF.